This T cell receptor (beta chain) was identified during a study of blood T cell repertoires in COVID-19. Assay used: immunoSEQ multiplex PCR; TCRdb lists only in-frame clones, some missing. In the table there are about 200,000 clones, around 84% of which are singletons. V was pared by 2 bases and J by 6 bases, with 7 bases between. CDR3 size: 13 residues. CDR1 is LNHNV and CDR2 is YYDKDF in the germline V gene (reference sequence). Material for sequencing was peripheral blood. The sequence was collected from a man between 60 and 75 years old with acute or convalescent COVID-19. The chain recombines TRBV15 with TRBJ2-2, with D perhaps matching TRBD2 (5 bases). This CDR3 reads CATSRPGAGELFF. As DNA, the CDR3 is TGTGCCACCAGCAGACCCGGGGCCGGGGAGCTGTTTTTT.